This TCR beta chain was identified in a study of blood T cell repertoires in COVID-19. Looking at the study overall: The United States, Italy and Spain were the sources of the acute and convalescent COVID-19 samples. T cells, B-cell-depleted T cells, or PBMCs provided the cDNA or gDNA that served as material.

Trimming removed 0 bases at V and 2 bases at J, with 2 bases between. The CDR3 is 12 residues long. Germline loops: CDR1 MNHEY, CDR2 SVGEGT. On this clone: Different DNA sequences within this sample yield the same CDR3.

This table comes from immunoSEQ multiplex PCR, and its TCRdb copy is limited to in-frame clones, with some not included. The repertoire has approximately 270,000 clones, about 86% of them found once; the top ten carry less than 20%. Recruited during active infection, patients (from Seattle) were subsequently followed longitudinally. Sequenced sample: peripheral blood. This TCR came from a person aged 70 to 85 with COVID-19, enrolled during active disease. This chain joins TRBV6-2 or TRBV6-3 and TRBJ2-7; D is unresolved. The CDR3 DNA is TGTGCCAGCAGTTACTCTACCTACGAGCAGTACTTC. Its protein product is CASSYSTYEQYF.